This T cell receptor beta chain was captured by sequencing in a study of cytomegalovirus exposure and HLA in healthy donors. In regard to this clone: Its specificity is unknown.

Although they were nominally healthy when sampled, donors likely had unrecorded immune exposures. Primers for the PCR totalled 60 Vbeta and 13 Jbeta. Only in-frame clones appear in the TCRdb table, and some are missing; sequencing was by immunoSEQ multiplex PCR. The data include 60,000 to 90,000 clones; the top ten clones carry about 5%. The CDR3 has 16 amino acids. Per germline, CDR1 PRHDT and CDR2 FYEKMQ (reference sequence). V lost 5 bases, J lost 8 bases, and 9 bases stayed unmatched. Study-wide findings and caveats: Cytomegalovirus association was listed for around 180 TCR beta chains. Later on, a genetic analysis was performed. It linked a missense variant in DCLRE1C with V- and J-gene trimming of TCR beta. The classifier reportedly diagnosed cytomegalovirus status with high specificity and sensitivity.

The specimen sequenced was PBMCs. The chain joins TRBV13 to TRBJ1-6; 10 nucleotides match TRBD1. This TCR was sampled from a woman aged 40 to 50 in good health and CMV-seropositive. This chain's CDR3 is CASSVITGTGDSPLHF. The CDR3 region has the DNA TGTGCCAGCAGCGTAATCACCGGGACAGGGGATTCACCCCTCCACTTT.